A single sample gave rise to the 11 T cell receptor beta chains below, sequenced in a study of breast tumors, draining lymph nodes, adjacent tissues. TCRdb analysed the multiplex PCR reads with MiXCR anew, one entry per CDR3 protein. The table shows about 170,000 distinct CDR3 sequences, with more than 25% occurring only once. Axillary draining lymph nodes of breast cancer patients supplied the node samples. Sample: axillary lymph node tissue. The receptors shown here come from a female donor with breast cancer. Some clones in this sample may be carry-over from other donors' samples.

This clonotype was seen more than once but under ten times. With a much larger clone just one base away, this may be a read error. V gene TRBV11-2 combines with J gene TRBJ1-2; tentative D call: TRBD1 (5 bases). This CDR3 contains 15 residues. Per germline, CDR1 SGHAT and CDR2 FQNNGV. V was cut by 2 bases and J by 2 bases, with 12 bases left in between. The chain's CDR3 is CASSLYQGANYGYTF. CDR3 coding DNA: TGTGCCAGCAGCTTATACCAGGGAGCGAACTATGGCTACACCTTC.

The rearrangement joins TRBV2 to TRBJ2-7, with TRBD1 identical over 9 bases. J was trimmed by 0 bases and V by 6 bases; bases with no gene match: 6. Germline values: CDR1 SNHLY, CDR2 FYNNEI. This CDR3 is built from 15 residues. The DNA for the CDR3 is TGTGCCAGCAGAATTGGGACAGGGCCCTCCTACGAGCAGTACTTC. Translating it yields CASRIGTGPSYEQYF.

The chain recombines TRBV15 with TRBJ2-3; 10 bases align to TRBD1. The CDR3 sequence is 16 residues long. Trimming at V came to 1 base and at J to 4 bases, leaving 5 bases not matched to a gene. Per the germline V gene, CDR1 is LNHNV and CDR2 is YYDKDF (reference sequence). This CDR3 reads CATSRGGQGVADTQYF. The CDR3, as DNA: TGTGCCACCAGCAGAGGTGGACAGGGGGTCGCAGATACGCAGTATTTT. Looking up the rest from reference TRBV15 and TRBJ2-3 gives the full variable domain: DAMVIQNPRYQVTQFGKPVTLSCSQTLNHNVMYWYQQKSSQAPKLLFHYYDKDFNNEADTPDNFQSRRPNTSFCFLDIRSPGLGDTAMYLCATSRGGQGVADTQYFGPGTRLTVL.

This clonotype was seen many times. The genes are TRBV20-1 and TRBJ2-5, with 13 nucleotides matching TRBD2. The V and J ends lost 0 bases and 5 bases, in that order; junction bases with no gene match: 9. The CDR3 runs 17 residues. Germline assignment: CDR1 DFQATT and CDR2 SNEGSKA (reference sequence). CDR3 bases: TGCAGTGCTAGAGAATACGGGGGACTAGCGGGGCTTGAGACCCAGTACTTC. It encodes CSAREYGGLAGLETQYF.

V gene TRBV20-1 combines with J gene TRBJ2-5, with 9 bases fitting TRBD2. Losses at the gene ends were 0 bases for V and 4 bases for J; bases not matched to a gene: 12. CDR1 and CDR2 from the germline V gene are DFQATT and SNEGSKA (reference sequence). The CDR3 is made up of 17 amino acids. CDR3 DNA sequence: TGCAGTGCTAGAGAGGGTAGCGGGAGTTTATTGGGAGAGACCCAGTACTTC. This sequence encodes CSAREGSGSLLGETQYF.

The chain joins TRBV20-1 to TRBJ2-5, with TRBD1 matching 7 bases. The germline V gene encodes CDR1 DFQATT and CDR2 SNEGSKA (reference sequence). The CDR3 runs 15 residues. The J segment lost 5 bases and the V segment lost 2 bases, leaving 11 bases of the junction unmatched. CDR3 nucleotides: TGCAGTGCTAGACCCGCGACAGGGAGAGGGGAGACCCAGTACTTC. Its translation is CSARPATGRGETQYF.

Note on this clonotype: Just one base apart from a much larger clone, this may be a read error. The CDR3: CATRKLPNTGEPFF. The CDR3 DNA follows: TGTGCCACCCGGAAACTACCAAACACCGGGGAGCCGTTTTTT. The J gene is TRBJ2-2, the V gene TRBV6-1; perhaps TRBD2 as D (5 bases). The CDR3 covers 14 residues. The V gene's germline CDR1 is MNHNS and CDR2 SASEGT.

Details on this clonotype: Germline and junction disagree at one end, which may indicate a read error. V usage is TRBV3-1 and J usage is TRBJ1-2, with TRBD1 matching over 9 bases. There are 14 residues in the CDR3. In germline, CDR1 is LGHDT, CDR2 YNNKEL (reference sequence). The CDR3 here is CASSYSTGGYGYAF. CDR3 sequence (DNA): TGCGCCAGCAGCTACAGCACAGGGGGCTATGGCTACGCCTTC.

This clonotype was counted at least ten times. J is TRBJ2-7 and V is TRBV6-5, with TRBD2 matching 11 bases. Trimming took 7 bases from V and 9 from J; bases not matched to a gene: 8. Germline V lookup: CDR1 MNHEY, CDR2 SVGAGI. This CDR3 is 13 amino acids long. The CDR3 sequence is CASKLGTSGPQYF. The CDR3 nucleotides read TGTGCCAGCAAACTAGGGACTAGCGGTCCGCAGTACTTC.

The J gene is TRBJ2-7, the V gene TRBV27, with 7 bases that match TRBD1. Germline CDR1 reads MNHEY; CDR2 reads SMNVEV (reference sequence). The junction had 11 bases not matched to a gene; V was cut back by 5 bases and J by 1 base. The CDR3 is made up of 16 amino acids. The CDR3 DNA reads TGTGCCAGCAGTCCCGACGGGACAGAGCTATCCTACGAGCAGTACTTC. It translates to CASSPDGTELSYEQYF.

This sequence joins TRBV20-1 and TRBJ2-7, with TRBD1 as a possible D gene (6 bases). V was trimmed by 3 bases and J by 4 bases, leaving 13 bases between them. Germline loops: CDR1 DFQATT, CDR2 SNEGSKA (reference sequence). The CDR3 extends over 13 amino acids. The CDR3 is CSARVRGMYEQYF. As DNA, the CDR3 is TGCAGTGCTAGGGTCAGGGGCATGTACGAGCAGTACTTC.